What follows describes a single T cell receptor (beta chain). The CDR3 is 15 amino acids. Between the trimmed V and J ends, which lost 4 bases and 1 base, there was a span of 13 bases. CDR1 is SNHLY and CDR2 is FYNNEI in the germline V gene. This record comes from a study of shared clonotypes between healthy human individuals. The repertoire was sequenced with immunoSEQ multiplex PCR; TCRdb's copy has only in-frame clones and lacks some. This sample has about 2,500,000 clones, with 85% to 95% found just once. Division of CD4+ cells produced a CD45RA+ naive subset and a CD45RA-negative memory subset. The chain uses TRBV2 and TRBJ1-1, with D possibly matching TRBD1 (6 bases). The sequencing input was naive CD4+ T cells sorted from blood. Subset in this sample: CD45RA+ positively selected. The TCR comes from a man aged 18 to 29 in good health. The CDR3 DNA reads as TGTGCCAGCAGTGTTCTGCGACAGGCGAACACTGAAGCTTTCTTT. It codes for CASSVLRQANTEAFF. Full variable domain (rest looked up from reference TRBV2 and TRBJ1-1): EPEVTQTPSHQVTQMGQEVILRCVPISNHLYFYWYRQILGQKVEFLVSFYNNEISEKSEIFDDQFSVERPDGSNFTLKIRSTKLEDSAMYFCASSVLRQANTEAFFGQGTRLTVV.